This paragraph reports one T cell receptor (beta chain). The sample originates from a study of T cells in Graves' hyperthyroidism and ophthalmopathy. The CDR3 is 18 residues long. The germline V and J ends were trimmed by 3 bases and 2 bases, with 23 bases remaining between them. Germline CDR1 is SGHAT and CDR2 is FQNNGV. TCR beta CDR3 sequences were amplified from RNA transcripts. The HTBI primer set drove a first-round RT-PCR of the TCR CDR3. TCRdb re-called the multiplex PCR reads through MiXCR, storing one row per CDR3 protein. The repertoire consists of 550,000 to 700,000 distinct CDR3 sequences, with roughly 14% occurring once and the leading ten covering roughly 4.5%.

The chain is built from TRBV11-2 and TRBJ2-7, with D maybe TRBD2 (5 bases). This TCR came from a woman in her forties with Graves' ophthalmopathy. The sequencing sample was made of blood. The chain's CDR3 is CASSFEVVVGGGTYEQYF. The CDR3 DNA reads TGTGCCAGCAGCTTTGAGGTCGTCGTCGGTGGAGGAACCTACGAGCAGTACTTC.